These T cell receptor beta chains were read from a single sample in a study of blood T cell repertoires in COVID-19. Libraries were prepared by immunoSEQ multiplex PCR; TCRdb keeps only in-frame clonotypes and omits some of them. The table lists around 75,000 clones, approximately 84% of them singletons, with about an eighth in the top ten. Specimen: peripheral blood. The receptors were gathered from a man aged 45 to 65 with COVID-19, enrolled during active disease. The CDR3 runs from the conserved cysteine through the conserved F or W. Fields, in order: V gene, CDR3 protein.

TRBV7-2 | CASSLVGASNEQFF
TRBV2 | CASNDRGYTDTQYF
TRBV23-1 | CASSQSDRVGAGYGYTF
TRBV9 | CASSTRDYNEQFF
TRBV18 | CASSPSGGTGELFF
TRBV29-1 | CSEIQDPSYNEQFF
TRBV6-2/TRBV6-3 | CASSTGQSPDTQYF
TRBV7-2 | CASSPGGSSYEQYF
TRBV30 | CAWSPGTDYGYTF
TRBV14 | CASSHLNQLGSQYF
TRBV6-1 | CASRGPPNTEAFF
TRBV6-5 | CASKKGGPNTEAFF